The rows below give T cell receptor beta chains drawn from one sample of a study of T cells in Graves' hyperthyroidism and ophthalmopathy. TCRdb analysed the multiplex PCR reads with MiXCR anew, one entry per CDR3 protein. The sample carries 500,000 to 750,000 distinct CDR3 sequences, 11% to 15% recorded once. The material sequenced was blood. The receptors here all came from a woman aged 18-30 years with Graves' ophthalmopathy. The CDR3 runs from the conserved cysteine through the conserved F or W. A D gene is named only where the DNA matches it firmly. Not every row has a clone size; where given, it reads once, few, many or a size class.

v_call	d_call	j_call	clone_size	cdr3_nt	cdr3_aa
TRBV29-1	-	TRBJ1-1	few	TGCAGCGTCCTAGGGGGGGGGAACACTGAAGCTTTCTTT	CSVLGGGNTEAFF
TRBV19	TRBD2	TRBJ2-7	few	TGTGCCAGTAGTATATCCCGGACTAGCGGCTACGAGCAGTACTTC	CASSISRTSGYEQYF
TRBV30	-	TRBJ1-5	many	TGTGCCTGGAGTGTACCTTACAGAGGTCAGCCCCAGCATTTT	CAWSVPYRGQPQHF
TRBV20-1	TRBD1	TRBJ1-1	-	TGCAGTGCTTTTGTAGGGGGCGCGGACACTGAAGCTTTCTTT	CSAFVGGADTEAFF
TRBV11-3	TRBD1	TRBJ2-5	few	TGTGCCAGCAGGCTGGGACAGGGGAAGAAGGAGACCCAGTACTTC	CASRLGQGKKETQYF
TRBV20-1	-	TRBJ1-1	-	TGCAGTGCTAGAGATCTCCATCGTCACAGGCGGAACACTGAAGCTTTCTTT	CSARDLHRHRRNTEAFF
TRBV12-3/TRBV12-4	-	TRBJ2-2	many	TGTGCCAGCAGTCCCAGAACAGGGCCCGCCGGGGAGCTGTTTTTT	CASSPRTGPAGELFF
TRBV30	-	TRBJ2-7	many	TGTGCCTGGACAGTGGCCTACGAGCAGTACTTC	CAWTVAYEQYF
TRBV29-1	-	TRBJ2-2	-	TGCAGCGTTGATGGCAGGGGAGATGGGGAGACCGGGGAGCTGTTTTTT	CSVDGRGDGETGELFF
TRBV20-1	-	TRBJ2-7	-	TGCAGTGCTACCCAGATTAGGGAGCAGTACTTC	CSATQIREQYF
TRBV12-3/TRBV12-4	TRBD1	TRBJ1-2	-	TGTGCCAGCAGTTCCGGACAGGGGGCGCGGGGGTACTACACCTTC	CASSSGQGARGYYTF
TRBV27	-	TRBJ1-1	many	TGTGCCAGCAGTTTGGCAGAGAACACTGAAGCTTTCTTT	CASSLAENTEAFF
TRBV28	TRBD2	TRBJ2-7	many	TGTGCCAGCAGTTTATACGGCGGGAGGAGCTACGAGCAGTACTTC	CASSLYGGRSYEQYF
TRBV7-2	TRBD1	TRBJ2-7	many	TGTGCCAGCAGATTTGACAGGGGGCTCTTCTACGAGCAGTACTTC	CASRFDRGLFYEQYF
TRBV28	TRBD1	TRBJ1-5	-	TGTGCCAGCAGTTACGGGGTGGGACAGGAGGGTTCTCAGCCCCAGCATTTT	CASSYGVGQEGSQPQHF
TRBV7-8	-	TRBJ2-1	-	TGTGCCAGCAGCCCGCCGGGGATAGCACCGCTCTCCAATGAGCAGTTCTTC	CASSPPGIAPLSNEQFF
TRBV6-1	TRBD1	TRBJ1-1	-	TGTGCCAGTGACAGGGGAGCTTTCTTT	CASDRGAFF
TRBV29-1	-	TRBJ2-3	many	TGCAGCGTTGAAAACGGCAGCACAGATACGCAGTATTTT	CSVENGSTDTQYF
TRBV7-8	TRBD1	TRBJ2-1	many	TGTGCCAGCAGCGGACAGGACAATGAGCAGTTCTTC	CASSGQDNEQFF
TRBV19	-	TRBJ2-2	many	TGTGCCAGTAGTATAAAACAGGTAGCCGGGGAGCTGTTTTTT	CASSIKQVAGELFF
TRBV20-1	-	TRBJ1-6	many	TGCAGTGCTAGAGATCACGGGGATTCACCCCTCCACTTT	CSARDHGDSPLHF
TRBV6-6	TRBD2	TRBJ2-5	many	TGTGCCAGCAGTTACTCCGGTAGCGGGAGGTTGCAGACCCAGTACTTC	CASSYSGSGRLQTQYF
TRBV28	-	TRBJ1-5	many	TGTGCCAGCAGTGGGCAGTCAGGGAATCAGCCCCAGCATTTT	CASSGQSGNQPQHF
TRBV6-5	-	TRBJ1-6	-	TGTGCCAGCAGTTACCCCGCTAGCAGGAGCTCCTATAATTCACCCCTCCACTTT	CASSYPASRSSYNSPLHF
TRBV19	-	TRBJ2-1	-	TGTGCCAGTAGTATAGAGCAGGGGACCCACTACAATGAGCAGTTCTTC	CASSIEQGTHYNEQFF
TRBV20-1	-	TRBJ2-4	-	TGCAGTGCTAGACCCTCCCTCGGAATTCAGTACTTC	CSARPSLGIQYF
TRBV28	-	TRBJ2-3	many	TGTGCCAGCAGTTTGGCAGGGATCACAGATACGCAGTATTTT	CASSLAGITDTQYF
TRBV5-1	-	TRBJ2-1	few	TGCGCCAGCATCAGTAATCCTATCTCCTACAATGAGCAGTTCTTC	CASISNPISYNEQFF
TRBV11-2	-	TRBJ1-1	-	TGTGCCAGCAGGGCGGACGAGTCCGACACTGAAGCTTTCTTT	CASRADESDTEAFF
TRBV12-5	-	TRBJ1-1	many	TGTGCTAGTGGTTTGGTACTCAGGGTTCCTAGGACTGAAGCTTTCTTT	CASGLVLRVPRTEAFF
TRBV5-5	TRBD1	TRBJ2-7	many	TGTGCCAGCAGGACACCGGGACAGGCCTACGAGCAGTACTTC	CASRTPGQAYEQYF
TRBV6-4	TRBD1	TRBJ1-5	-	TGTGCCAGCAGTGACCCCAGGGGGCACCAGCCCCAGCATTTT	CASSDPRGHQPQHF
TRBV19	-	TRBJ1-1	-	TGTGCCAGTAGTATCGGAGGCCTTGAAGCTTTCTTT	CASSIGGLEAFF
TRBV19	-	TRBJ2-7	few	TGTGCCAGTAGTCCCGCCTCCACAGGGTTCTCCTACGAGCAGTACTTC	CASSPASTGFSYEQYF
TRBV11-2	-	TRBJ2-5	many	TGTGCCAGCAGCCCCTTACTAGGACGGCAAGAGACCCAGTACTTC	CASSPLLGRQETQYF
TRBV29-1	-	TRBJ2-1	-	TGCAGCGTGGAACGGGGAAATGAGCAGTTCTTC	CSVERGNEQFF
TRBV7-9	-	TRBJ1-5	-	TGTGCCAGCAGCTTAGACGGTAGTCAGCCCCAGCATTTT	CASSLDGSQPQHF
TRBV12-3/TRBV12-4	TRBD1	TRBJ2-2	-	TGTGCCAGTATGCGGGGACAGGGTTACACCGGGGAGCTGTTTTTT	CASMRGQGYTGELFF
TRBV28	-	TRBJ1-1	many	TGTGCCAACAGTTCCTGGGGGAACACTGAAGCTTTCTTT	CANSSWGNTEAFF
TRBV5-6	TRBD1	TRBJ2-5	few	TGTGCCAGCAGCCTAGGGACAGGGGGCAACGGAGAGACCCAGTACTTC	CASSLGTGGNGETQYF
TRBV6-1	-	TRBJ2-3	few	TGTGCCAGCAGTGGAGACGAACGAGATACGCAGTATTTT	CASSGDERDTQYF
TRBV7-9	-	TRBJ2-1	many	TGTGCCAGCAACCTAGGTGGACGTGGCAATGAGCAGTTCTTC	CASNLGGRGNEQFF
TRBV27	-	TRBJ1-3	many	TGTGCCAGCAGTTTAGGGGTTCCGTTCCTTGGAAACACCATATATTTT	CASSLGVPFLGNTIYF
TRBV6-1	-	TRBJ2-7	once	TGTGCCAGCAGTGAAGAGTGGGCCTACGAGCAGTACTTC	CASSEEWAYEQYF
TRBV5-5	TRBD2	TRBJ2-1	many	TGTGCCAGCAGCTTGGCCAGAAGCGGGGGGAATGAGCAGTTCTTC	CASSLARSGGNEQFF
TRBV20-1	-	TRBJ1-2	few	TGCAGTGCTAAGGACGGAACCTATGGCTACACCTTC	CSAKDGTYGYTF
TRBV4-2	-	TRBJ1-6	many	TGTGCCAGCAGCCAAGATGGCGCAGATGTAGGCCTCCACTTT	CASSQDGADVGLHF
TRBV30	-	TRBJ2-2	few	TGTGCCTGGAGTGTAGCTTCTACTCGCACCGGGGAGCTGTTTTTT	CAWSVASTRTGELFF
TRBV5-1	TRBD1	TRBJ2-7	many	TGCGCCAGCAGCTGGACAGGAAGACTACGAGTGCAGTACTTC	CASSWTGRLRVQYF
TRBV5-5	-	TRBJ2-3	many	TGTGCCAGCAGCTTGTCGCCAAACGAAGGAGATACGCAGTATTTT	CASSLSPNEGDTQYF
TRBV3-1	-	TRBJ1-1	-	TGTGCCAGCAGCCAAGATGGGCGCCTTCCGAAGGCTTTCTTT	CASSQDGRLPKAFF
TRBV5-8	-	TRBJ2-5	few	TGTGCCAGCAGCGACCCAACGGAGACCCAGTACTTC	CASSDPTETQYF
TRBV7-9	TRBD2	TRBJ2-1	few	TGTGCCAGCAGCCTAGCGGGGGCCCTTTCTGAGCAGTTCTTC	CASSLAGALSEQFF
TRBV28	TRBD2	TRBJ2-3	many	TGTGCCAGCAGCCCTATTAGTGCCGGACTAGCGGGAGATACGCAGTATTTT	CASSPISAGLAGDTQYF
TRBV28	-	TRBJ1-5	many	TGTGCCAGCACAGCAGGTTATAGCAATCAGCCCCAGCATTTT	CASTAGYSNQPQHF